There are a few counts of the clone carrying this T cell receptor beta chain. The antigen is not known. The CDR3 runs 17 residues. Losses at the gene ends were 4 bases for V and 1 base for J; bases not matched to a gene: 9. Germline V lookup: CDR1 MNHEY, CDR2 SMNVEV (reference sequence). This sample was included in a study of molecular identifiers for immune sequencing clone quantification. Study-wide results and caveats: The share of molecules held by clones above 20 RNA copies was over 99% in effector cells and under 1% in naive cells.

MiXCR, run by TCRdb on the PCR reads, gives a single entry per CDR3 protein. Of roughly 630,000 distinct CDR3 sequences listed, roughly 27% are singletons. Sorting recovered naive CD8 T cells on a CD8+CD4-CCR7+CD45RA+ profile. Sequenced material: naive CD8+ T cells from blood, with Jurkat cell RNA spiked in. Subset denoted: FACS-sorted CD8+CD4-CCR7+CD45RA+ naive T cells. The chain carries TRBV27 and TRBJ2-4; 8 positions agree with TRBD2. The TCR was taken from a human donor in good health. Some libraries in this study had Jurkat cell RNA spiked in. CDR3 sequence (DNA): TGTGCCAGCAGTTCCACGTGGGAGCGGGGGGCCAAAAACATTCAGTACTTC. Amino acid sequence: CASSSTWERGAKNIQYF.